Below, one TCR beta chain is given with its context. The DNA ends 3 residues before the CDR3 does, and the rest of the CDR3 is filled in from the germline J gene. Produced via immunoSEQ multiplex PCR; TCRdb's table is partial and in-frame only. This sample's table reports tens of thousands of clones. These data come from a study of T cells in women clearing cervical HPV infection. The CDR3 runs to 15 residues. J was trimmed by 2 bases and V by 6 bases; bases with no gene match: 8. The material sequenced was blood buffy coat. The chain uses TRBV12-3 or TRBV12-4 and TRBJ2-7, with 9 bases fitting TRBD2. The TCR was taken from a woman between 18 and 75 years old with a cervical HPV16 infection that either progressed to CIN3+ or cleared (not recorded which). The part of the CDR3 DNA that was read is TGTGCCAGCAGCCATGAGCGGGGGGCAGCCTACGAG. It codes for CASSHERGAAYE. Given in full, the CDR3 is CASSHERGAAYEQYF.